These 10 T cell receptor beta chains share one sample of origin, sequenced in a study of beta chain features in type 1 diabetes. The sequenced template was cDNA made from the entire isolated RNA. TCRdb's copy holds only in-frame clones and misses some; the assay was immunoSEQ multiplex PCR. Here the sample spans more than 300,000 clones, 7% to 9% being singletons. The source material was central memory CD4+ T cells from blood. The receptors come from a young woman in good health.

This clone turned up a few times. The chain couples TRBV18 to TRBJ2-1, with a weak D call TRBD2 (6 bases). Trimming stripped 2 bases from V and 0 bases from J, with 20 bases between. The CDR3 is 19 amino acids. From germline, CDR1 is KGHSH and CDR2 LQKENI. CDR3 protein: CASSPRMRDSSVSYNEQFF. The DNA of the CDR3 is TGTGCCAGCTCACCAAGAATGCGGGACTCCAGTGTCTCCTACAATGAGCAGTTCTTC. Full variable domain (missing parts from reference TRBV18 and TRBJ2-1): NAGVMQNPRHLVRRRGQEARLRCSPMKGHSHVYWYRQLPEEGLKFMVYLQKENIIDESGMPKERFSAEFPKEGPSILRIQQVVRGDSAAYFCASSPRMRDSSVSYNEQFFGPGTRLTVL.

The CDR3 DNA reads TGTGCCAGCAGTCGGGGTTATGAAGCTTTCTTT. Translating it yields CASSRGYEAFF. This rearrangement joins TRBV2 to TRBJ1-1; D unclear. V was shortened by 5 bases and J by 7 bases, with 8 bases between the two germline ends. This CDR3 comprises 11 residues. The V gene's germline CDR1 is SNHLY and CDR2 FYNNEI.

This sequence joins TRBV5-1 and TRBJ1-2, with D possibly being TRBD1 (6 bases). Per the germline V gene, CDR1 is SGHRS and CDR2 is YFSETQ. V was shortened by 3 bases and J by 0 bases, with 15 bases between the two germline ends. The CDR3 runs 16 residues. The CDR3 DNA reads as TGCGCCAGCAGCTACAGGCCGGGACACTCTAACTATGGCTACACCTTC. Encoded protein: CASSYRPGHSNYGYTF.

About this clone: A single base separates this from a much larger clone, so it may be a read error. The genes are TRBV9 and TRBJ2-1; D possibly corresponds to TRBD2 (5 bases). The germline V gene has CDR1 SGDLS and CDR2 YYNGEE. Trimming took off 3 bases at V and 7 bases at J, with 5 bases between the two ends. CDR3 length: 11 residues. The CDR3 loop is CASSGRNEQFF. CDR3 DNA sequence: TGTGCCAGCAGCGGGAGGAATGAGCAGTTCTTC.

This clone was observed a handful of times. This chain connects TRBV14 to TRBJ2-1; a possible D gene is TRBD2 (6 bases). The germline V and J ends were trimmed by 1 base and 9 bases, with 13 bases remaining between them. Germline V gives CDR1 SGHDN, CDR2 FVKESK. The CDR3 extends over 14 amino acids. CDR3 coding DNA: TGTGCCAGCAGCCAAGGGGTAGCGGTAGGTGAGCAGTTCTTC. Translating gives CASSQGVAVGEQFF.

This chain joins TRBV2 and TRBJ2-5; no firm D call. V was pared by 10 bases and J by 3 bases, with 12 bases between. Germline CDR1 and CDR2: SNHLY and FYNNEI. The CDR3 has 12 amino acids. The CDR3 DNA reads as TGTGCCACCGCGGAGAGAGAAGAGACCCAGTACTTC. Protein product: CATAEREETQYF.

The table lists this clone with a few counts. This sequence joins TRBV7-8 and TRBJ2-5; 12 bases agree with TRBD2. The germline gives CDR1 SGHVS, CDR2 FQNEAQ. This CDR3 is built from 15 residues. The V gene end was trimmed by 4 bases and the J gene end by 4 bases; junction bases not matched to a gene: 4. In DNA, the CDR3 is TGTGCCAGCAGCTGGCTAGCGGGAGGGGCAGAGACCCAGTACTTC. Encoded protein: CASSWLAGGAETQYF. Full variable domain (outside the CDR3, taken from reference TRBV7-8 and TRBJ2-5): GAGVSQSPRYKVAKRGQDVALRCDPISGHVSLFWYQQALGQGPEFLTYFQNEAQLDKSGLPSDRFFAERPEGSVSTLKIQRTQQEDSAVYLCASSWLAGGAETQYFGPGTRLLVL.

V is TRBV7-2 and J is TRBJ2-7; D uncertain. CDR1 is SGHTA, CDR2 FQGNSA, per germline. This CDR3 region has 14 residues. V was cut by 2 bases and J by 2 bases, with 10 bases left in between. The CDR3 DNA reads TGTGCCAGCAGCTTATATCTCACAGCCTACGAGCAGTACTTC. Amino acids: CASSLYLTAYEQYF.

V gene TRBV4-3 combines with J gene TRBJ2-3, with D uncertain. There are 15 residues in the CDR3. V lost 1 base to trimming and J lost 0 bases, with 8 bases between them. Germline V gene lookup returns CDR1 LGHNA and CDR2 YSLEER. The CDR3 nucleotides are TGCGCCAGCAGCCAAGGGGTGGGCAGCACAGATACGCAGTATTTT. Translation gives CASSQGVGSTDTQYF.

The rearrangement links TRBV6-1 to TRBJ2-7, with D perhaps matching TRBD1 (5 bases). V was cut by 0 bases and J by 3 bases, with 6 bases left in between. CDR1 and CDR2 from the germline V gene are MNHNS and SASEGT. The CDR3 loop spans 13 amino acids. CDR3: CASSEATVYEQYF. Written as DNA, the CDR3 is TGTGCCAGCAGTGAAGCGACAGTCTACGAGCAGTACTTC.